These 2 T cell receptor beta chains originate from one sample sequenced in a study of T cells after posttransplantation cyclophosphamide. The assay was immunoSEQ multiplex PCR, and TCRdb's table has in-frame clones only and misses some. Found here are tens of thousands of clones, no singletons; the ten largest cover roughly 2.4%. The sequenced sample consisted of PBMCs. The source of these receptors is a man between 35 and 55 years old in good health, CMV-negative, and a related stem cell transplant donor.

This clone was observed at least ten times. The chain uses TRBV11-2 and TRBJ2-1; TRBD2 agrees at 9 bases. Germline trimming cut 1 base from V and 5 bases from J; bases unmatched to any gene: 6. The CDR3 totals 16 residues. The germline V gene has CDR1 SGHAT and CDR2 FQNNGV. The CDR3 bases are TGTGCCAGCAGCTTAGTTCTAGCGGGACCAAACAATGAGCAGTTCTTC. It translates to CASSLVLAGPNNEQFF. The entire variable domain, with the rest obtained from reference TRBV11-2 and TRBJ2-1, is as follows: EAGVAQSPRYKIIEKRQSVAFWCNPISGHATLYWYQQILGQGPKLLIQFQNNGVVDDSQLPKDRFSAERLKGVDSTLKIQPAKLEDSAVYLCASSLVLAGPNNEQFFGPGTRLTVL.

The sample holds many counts of this clone. The chain links TRBV6-1 to TRBJ2-2; the match to TRBD2 covers 9 bases. Trimming took 6 bases from V and 4 from J; bases not matched to a gene: 6. CDR3 length equals 15 residues. Germline CDR1 and CDR2: MNHNS and SASEGT. In nucleotides, the CDR3 is TGTGCCAGCAGGTTAGCGGGAGTACCCACCGGGGAGCTGTTTTTT. This codes for CASRLAGVPTGELFF.